These 16 T cell receptor beta chains were sequenced from one sample in a study of response to subunit inactivated influenza vaccine. TCRdb ran MiXCR on the RT-PCR reads and lists one entry per CDR3 protein. Among 550,000 to 650,000 distinct CDR3 sequences listed, 10% to 15% were seen once. The material was PBMCs from blood, obtained on the day of vaccination. The source is a man in his fifties or sixties who received an inactivated influenza vaccine.

This clonotype occurred a few times. The chain uses TRBV27 and TRBJ2-1; 9 positions agree with TRBD2. With V trimmed by 4 bases and J by 9 bases, 7 bases remained unmatched. Germline CDR1 and CDR2: MNHEY and SMNVEV (reference sequence). The CDR3 totals 14 residues. CDR3 protein: CASSSGLAVGEQFF. DNA for the CDR3: TGTGCCAGCAGTTCGGGACTAGCTGTTGGTGAGCAGTTCTTC.

J is TRBJ1-1 and V is TRBV15, with 9 bases matching TRBD1. The V gene end was trimmed by 11 bases and the J gene end by 7 bases; junction bases not matched to a gene: 8. Germline V gene sequence: CDR1 LNHNV, CDR2 YYDKDF (reference sequence). The CDR3 runs to 12 residues. The CDR3 DNA reads as TGTGCCTCGGACAGGGGCTGGGGTGAAGCTTTCTTT. Its translation is CASDRGWGEAFF.

This clonotype was counted ten times or more. This sequence joins TRBV5-1 and TRBJ2-7; D assignment may be TRBD1 or TRBD2 (5 bases each). Trimming left V 0 bases short and J 3 bases short, with 13 bases between. The CDR3 runs to 15 residues. Germline CDR1 and CDR2: SGHRS and YFSETQ. The CDR3 spells CASSLEWAGSYEQYF. The DNA of the CDR3 is TGCGCCAGCAGCTTGGAATGGGCAGGGAGCTACGAGCAGTACTTC.

This clonotype was recorded a few times. This chain's CDR3 is CASKSMPYGSGANVLTF. DNA of the CDR3: TGTGCCAGCAAATCCATGCCTTATGGCTCTGGGGCCAACGTCCTGACTTTC. The V and J genes are TRBV11-2 and TRBJ2-6; D uncertain. Deletions cut 7 bases from V and 0 bases from J, with 16 bases between. This CDR3 contains 17 residues. Germline CDR1 is SGHAT and CDR2 is FQNNGV. Drawing the rest from reference TRBV11-2 and TRBJ2-6, the complete variable domain is EAGVAQSPRYKIIEKRQSVAFWCNPISGHATLYWYQQILGQGPKLLIQFQNNGVVDDSQLPKDRFSAERLKGVDSTLKIQPAKLEDSAVYLCASKSMPYGSGANVLTFGAGSRLTVL.

The V gene is TRBV14, the J gene TRBJ2-2; the match to TRBD2 covers 12 bases. V dropped 4 bases and J dropped 2; count of bases not matched to a gene: 5. Germline CDR1 SGHDN, CDR2 FVKESK. The CDR3 length is 17 residues. CDR3 in amino acids: CASSRGLAGRNTGELFF. Here the CDR3 DNA reads TGTGCCAGCAGCCGAGGACTAGCGGGGAGAAACACCGGGGAGCTGTTTTTT.

The chain uses TRBV3-1 and TRBJ1-4; 11 bases are a match to TRBD1. The junction had 9 bases not matched to a gene; V was cut back by 1 base and J by 8 bases. Germline CDR1 and CDR2: LGHDT and YNNKEL (reference sequence). The CDR3 is 17 amino acids. The CDR3 reads CASSQGAVRTGGEKLFF. CDR3 coding DNA: TGTGCCAGCAGCCAAGGAGCCGTGAGGACAGGGGGCGAAAAACTGTTTTTT.

There are a few counts of this clonotype. This chain uses TRBV20-1 with TRBJ1-5; D not resolved. CDR3 length: 13 residues. Germline-derived CDR1 and CDR2 are DFQATT and SNEGSKA (reference sequence). V was cut by 0 bases and J by 8 bases, with 11 bases left in between. The CDR3 DNA is TGCAGTGCTAGAGATCGGTGGGGTGAGCCCCAGCATTTT. Its protein product is CSARDRWGEPQHF.

The chain links TRBV9 to TRBJ2-5, with D perhaps assigned TRBD1 or TRBD2 (5 bases each). This CDR3 region has 16 residues. V gave up 2 bases and J gave up 2 bases, with 16 bases separating them. The germline V gene encodes CDR1 SGDLS and CDR2 YYNGEE. The CDR3 DNA follows: TGTGCCAGCAGCGTCGAATGGGGGACGACGCAAGAGACCCAGTACTTC. Encoded protein: CASSVEWGTTQETQYF.

The chain is built from TRBV4-2 and TRBJ1-5, with D hard to call. Germline CDR1 LGHNA, CDR2 YNFKEQ. V gave up 0 bases and J gave up 6 bases, with 6 bases separating them. The length of the CDR3 is 13 residues. CDR3 in amino acids: CASSQDPRQPQHF. CDR3 nucleotides: TGTGCCAGCAGCCAAGATCCACGTCAGCCCCAGCATTTT.

The J gene is TRBJ1-1, the V gene TRBV30; TRBD1 matches at 7 bases. CDR1 is GTSNPN, CDR2 SVGIG, per germline (reference sequence). With V trimmed by 5 bases and J by 5 bases, 5 bases remained unmatched. The CDR3 contains 12 residues. Here the CDR3 reads CAWGQVRTEAFF. As DNA, the CDR3 is TGTGCCTGGGGACAGGTGAGGACTGAAGCTTTCTTT. The whole variable domain, remainder taken from reference TRBV30 and TRBJ1-1, is SQTIHQWPATLVQPVGSPLSLECTVEGTSNPNLYWYRQAAGRGLQLLFYSVGIGQISSEVPQNLSASRPQDRQFILSSKKLLLSDSGFYLCAWGQVRTEAFFGQGTRLTVV.

The chain recombines TRBV19 with TRBJ2-1; possibly TRBD1 for D (6 bases). Germline lookup yields CDR1 LNHDA and CDR2 SQIVND (reference sequence). V lost 1 base, J lost 8 bases, and 18 bases lay in between. The CDR3 sequence is 16 residues long. The CDR3 region is CASSIVGTITDYEQFF. The CDR3 DNA follows: TGTGCCAGTAGTATAGTTGGGACAATCACGGACTATGAGCAGTTCTTC.

This clonotype has a handful of counts. The V and J genes are TRBV12-3 or TRBV12-4 and TRBJ1-6; 7 bases fit TRBD1. The trim removed 6 bases at V and 14 bases at J, leaving 13 bases unmatched. The CDR3 runs to 14 residues. DNA of the CDR3: TGTGCCAGCAGCAAGACAGGGAGGCCCTCTACCCTCCACTTT. Its translation: CASSKTGRPSTLHF.

The chain links TRBV11-2 to TRBJ2-7; D not certain. Per the germline V gene, CDR1 is SGHAT and CDR2 is FQNNGV. The ends were cut back, 1 base at V and 3 bases at J, with 13 bases in the middle. The CDR3 extends over 15 amino acids. CDR3 region: CASSLGGAEDYEQYF. The CDR3 DNA sequence: TGTGCCAGCAGCTTAGGGGGTGCAGAGGACTACGAGCAGTACTTC.

This clonotype was detected only a few times. V is TRBV5-5 and J is TRBJ1-2, with unresolved D. The V end lost 1 base, the J end lost 2 bases, and 9 bases lay between the germline ends. CDR3 length equals 14 residues. Germline V CDR1 and CDR2: SGHKS, YYEKEE (reference sequence). The CDR3 protein is CASSLTAGNYGYTF. The CDR3 nucleotides read TGTGCCAGCAGCTTGACAGCCGGCAACTATGGCTACACCTTC.

V and J are TRBV7-9 and TRBJ1-5; 10 positions agree with TRBD1. J gave up 7 bases and V 8 bases, and 11 bases lay outside the gene matches. There are 15 residues in the CDR3. Germline V gene sequence: CDR1 SEHNR, CDR2 FQNEAQ (reference sequence). This CDR3 reads CASATGGFWEQPQHF. Here the CDR3 DNA reads TGTGCCAGCGCGACAGGGGGCTTCTGGGAGCAGCCCCAGCATTTT.

The chain has TRBV5-1 and TRBJ2-1, with 10 bases that match TRBD2. V shed 5 bases and J 8 bases; nucleotides not matched to a gene: 10. Germline V gene lookup returns CDR1 SGHRS and CDR2 YFSETQ. CDR3 length: 15 amino acids. The CDR3 region is CASSSERGGGDEQFF. Written as DNA, the CDR3 is TGCGCCAGCAGTTCTGAGCGGGGGGGCGGCGATGAGCAGTTCTTC.